The 7 T cell receptor beta chains below were found in one sample sequenced in a study of cytomegalovirus exposure and HLA in healthy donors. 60 Vbeta and 13 Jbeta primers were used in PCR. Sequencing used immunoSEQ multiplex PCR; TCRdb keeps in-frame clones, though not all of them. The sample gives around 62,000 clones, 60% to 85% of which show up once; more than 5% is in the top ten. The sample comprised PBMCs. The receptors derive from a male donor in good health and CMV-seropositive.

The genes are TRBV2 and TRBJ1-2; D is unresolved. Germline V gene data show CDR1 as SNHLY and CDR2 as FYNNEI. Trimming removed 1 base at V and 3 bases at J, with 9 bases between. The CDR3 extends over 14 amino acids. This CDR3 is CASSEGDTYYGYTF. The CDR3 DNA follows: TGTGCCAGCAGTGAAGGAGACACGTACTATGGCTACACCTTC.

Only a few counts were recorded for this clone. J is TRBJ1-2 and V is TRBV18, with D hard to call. Deletions cut 3 bases from V and 4 bases from J, with 12 bases between. The CDR3 length is 14 residues. Per the germline V gene, CDR1 is KGHSH and CDR2 is LQKENI. Written as DNA, the CDR3 is TGTGCCAGCTCACCCGACGGGTCCCTCTATGGCTACACCTTC. It codes for CASSPDGSLYGYTF.

As DNA, the CDR3 is TGTGCCAGCTCACCTGGACAGGAAGAGACCCAGTACTTC. This encodes CASSPGQEETQYF. This chain uses TRBV18 with TRBJ2-5, with 7 bases matching TRBD1. The CDR3 runs to 13 residues. Germline CDR1 KGHSH, CDR2 LQKENI. V was clipped by 3 bases and J by 3 bases; unmatched bases: 1.

J is TRBJ2-3 and V is TRBV4-3; 13 bases are a match to TRBD2. The CDR3 covers 18 residues. After removal of 3 bases from V and 2 bases from J, the junction contained 8 bases not matched to a gene. Germline V gives CDR1 LGHNA, CDR2 YSLEER. The DNA of the CDR3 is TGCGCCAGCAGCCAGGAACCCGGACTAGCGGGGGACACAGATACGCAGTATTTT. Translated, it gives CASSQEPGLAGDTDTQYF.

This chain uses TRBV19 with TRBJ1-5; 7 positions match TRBD1. Germline-derived CDR1 and CDR2 are LNHDA and SQIVND (reference sequence). Germline trimming cut 10 bases from V and 4 bases from J; bases unmatched to any gene: 4. This CDR3 region has 12 residues. Here the CDR3 DNA reads TGTGCCACCAAACAGGGGAATCAGCCCCAGCATTTT. Encoded protein: CATKQGNQPQHF. Full variable domain (rest looked up from reference TRBV19 and TRBJ1-5): DGGITQSPKYLFRKEGQNVTLSCEQNLNHDAMYWYRQDPGQGLRLIYYSQIVNDFQKGDIAEGYSVSREKKESFPLTVTSAQKNPTAFYLCATKQGNQPQHFGDGTRLSIL.

Concerning this clone: A junction boundary mismatches the germline segment, possibly from a read error. The chain recombines TRBV7-6 with TRBJ2-3; perhaps TRBD2 as D (6 bases). CDR1 and CDR2 from the germline V gene are SGHVS and FNYEAQ. The CDR3 has 14 residues. DNA of the CDR3: TGTGCCAGCAGCTTAAACGGGGGAACAGATGCGCAGTATTTT. Residues: CASSLNGGTDAQYF.

This clone was detected once. The chain couples TRBV4-1 to TRBJ2-7; D remains ambiguous. The germline V gene has CDR1 MGHRA and CDR2 YSYEKL. The CDR3 sequence is 13 residues long. Trimming removed 4 bases from V and 6 bases from J, with 13 bases in between. The CDR3 nucleotides are TGCGCCAGCAGCCCTTTGAGAGGTAGCGAGCAGTACTTC. This translates into CASSPLRGSEQYF.